Listed below are T cell receptor beta chains from one sample, sequenced in a study of blood T cell repertoires in COVID-19. The protocol was immunoSEQ multiplex PCR, while the TCRdb copy is restricted to in-frame clones and leaves out a portion. Here the sample spans 80,000 or so clones, 70% to 90% being singletons. Sequenced: peripheral blood. Receptor source: a man aged 45-65 years with COVID-19, enrolled during active disease. Each CDR3 is given with its conserved first and last residue. The D gene is left open where the match is weak. Rows give clone size only sometimes, using once, few, many, or a class for an expanded clone.

len: 14; d_gene: TRBD1; abundance: NA; j_gene: TRBJ2-7; v_gene: TRBV5-1; CDR3aa: CASRAGTGLYEQYF; CDR3nt: TGCGCCAGCAGAGCCGGGACAGGGTTATACGAGCAGTACTTC
len: 15; d_gene: NA; abundance: NA; j_gene: TRBJ1-2; v_gene: TRBV7-2; CDR3aa: CASSPRGGQGYGYTF; CDR3nt: TGTGCCAGCAGCCCCCGGGGGGGGCAAGGCTATGGCTACACCTTC
len: 17; d_gene: TRBD2; abundance: few; j_gene: TRBJ2-3; v_gene: TRBV4-2; CDR3aa: CASSQDLLAGEADTQYF; CDR3nt: TGTGCCAGCAGCCAAGACCTTCTAGCGGGAGAGGCAGATACGCAGTATTTT
len: 15; d_gene: TRBD2; abundance: NA; j_gene: TRBJ2-5; v_gene: TRBV28; CDR3aa: CASSKAQGTSVAQYF; CDR3nt: TGTGCCAGCAGTAAGGCCCAGGGGACTAGCGTCGCCCAGTACTTC
len: 11; d_gene: NA; abundance: few; j_gene: TRBJ1-1; v_gene: TRBV20-1; CDR3aa: CSARRGAEAFF; CDR3nt: TGCAGTGCTAGACGGGGGGCTGAAGCTTTCTTT
len: 14; d_gene: NA; abundance: NA; j_gene: TRBJ1-3; v_gene: TRBV18; CDR3aa: CASSPSVSGNTIYF; CDR3nt: TGTGCCAGCTCACCCTCAGTCTCTGGAAACACCATATATTTT
len: 12; d_gene: TRBD1; abundance: NA; j_gene: TRBJ2-7; v_gene: TRBV27; CDR3aa: CAVRTGGSEQYF; CDR3nt: TGTGCCGTACGGACAGGGGGCTCCGAGCAGTACTTC
len: 15; d_gene: TRBD1; abundance: NA; j_gene: TRBJ2-1; v_gene: TRBV27; CDR3aa: CASSPGTGGINEQFF; CDR3nt: TGTGCCAGCAGCCCCGGGACAGGGGGGATCAATGAGCAGTTCTTC
len: 15; d_gene: TRBD1; abundance: NA; j_gene: TRBJ1-2; v_gene: TRBV19; CDR3aa: CASSIHGQGFYGYTF; CDR3nt: TGTGCCAGTAGTATACACGGACAGGGGTTCTATGGCTACACCTTC
len: 14; d_gene: NA; abundance: NA; j_gene: TRBJ1-1; v_gene: TRBV7-2; CDR3aa: CASSLQTANTEAFF; CDR3nt: TGTGCCAGCAGCTTACAGACTGCGAACACTGAAGCTTTCTTT
len: 15; d_gene: NA; abundance: NA; j_gene: TRBJ2-6; v_gene: TRBV6-5; CDR3aa: CASRKTGTGANVLTF; CDR3nt: TGTGCCAGCAGGAAAACAGGGACTGGGGCCAACGTCCTGACTTTC
len: 16; d_gene: TRBD1; abundance: NA; j_gene: TRBJ2-7; v_gene: TRBV5-1; CDR3aa: CASSLSQGQGAGEQYF; CDR3nt: TGCGCCAGCAGCTTGTCCCAAGGACAGGGGGCGGGGGAGCAGTACTTC
len: 14; d_gene: NA; abundance: NA; j_gene: TRBJ1-4; v_gene: TRBV28; CDR3aa: CASSLIEGIGKLFF; CDR3nt: TGTGCCAGCAGTTTAATTGAGGGTATCGGAAAACTGTTTTTT
len: 22; d_gene: TRBD1; abundance: NA; j_gene: TRBJ2-6; v_gene: TRBV5-1; CDR3aa: CASSSKDKKPGQGFSGANVLTF; CDR3nt: TGCGCCAGCAGCTCCAAAGATAAAAAACCGGGACAGGGGTTTTCTGGGGCCAACGTCCTGACTTTC
len: 17; d_gene: TRBD2; abundance: few; j_gene: TRBJ2-3; v_gene: TRBV19; CDR3aa: CASSIDPSAGGTDTQYF; CDR3nt: TGTGCCAGTAGTATAGACCCCTCGGCGGGGGGCACAGATACGCAGTATTTT
len: 17; d_gene: TRBD2; abundance: NA; j_gene: TRBJ2-1; v_gene: TRBV30; CDR3aa: CAGGLAGAAGSYNEQFF; CDR3nt: TGTGCCGGGGGACTAGCGGGTGCCGCCGGCTCCTACAATGAGCAGTTCTTC
len: 16; d_gene: NA; abundance: NA; j_gene: TRBJ1-5; v_gene: TRBV5-4; CDR3aa: CASSLATAHSNQPQHF; CDR3nt: TGTGCCAGCAGCTTGGCTACAGCTCATAGCAATCAGCCCCAGCATTTT
len: 15; d_gene: NA; abundance: NA; j_gene: TRBJ2-6; v_gene: TRBV2; CDR3aa: CASALGSSGANVLTF; CDR3nt: TGTGCCAGCGCCCTAGGAAGTTCTGGGGCCAACGTCCTGACTTTC
len: 13; d_gene: NA; abundance: NA; j_gene: TRBJ2-2; v_gene: TRBV19; CDR3aa: CAIRTTNTGELFF; CDR3nt: TGTGCCATCCGGACAACGAACACCGGGGAGCTGTTTTTT
len: 14; d_gene: NA; abundance: NA; j_gene: TRBJ1-2; v_gene: TRBV20-1; CDR3aa: CSASPDRRDYGYTF; CDR3nt: TGCAGTGCTAGTCCCGACCGCCGGGATTATGGCTACACCTTC
len: 15; d_gene: TRBD2; abundance: once; j_gene: TRBJ2-7; v_gene: TRBV6-2/TRBV6-3; CDR3aa: CASSLSGSRSYEQYF; CDR3nt: TGTGCCAGCAGCCTTAGCGGGAGCCGGTCCTACGAGCAGTACTTC
len: 17; d_gene: NA; abundance: NA; j_gene: TRBJ2-3; v_gene: TRBV3-1/TRBV3-2; CDR3aa: CASSQKRLPTSTDTQYF; CDR3nt: TGTGCCAGCAGCCAAAAGCGGCTACCAACTAGCACAGATACGCAGTATTTT
len: 15; d_gene: NA; abundance: NA; j_gene: TRBJ1-4; v_gene: TRBV4-2; CDR3aa: CASSRTGMTNEKLFF; CDR3nt: TGTGCCAGCAGCAGGACGGGGATGACTAATGAAAAACTGTTTTTT
len: 13; d_gene: TRBD1; abundance: NA; j_gene: TRBJ1-2; v_gene: TRBV30; CDR3aa: CASEVRQGDGYTF; CDR3nt: TGTGCCTCGGAAGTTAGACAGGGGGATGGCTACACCTTC
len: 13; d_gene: NA; abundance: NA; j_gene: TRBJ1-1; v_gene: TRBV6-5; CDR3aa: CASSYQKNTEAFF; CDR3nt: TGTGCCAGCAGTTACCAGAAGAACACTGAAGCTTTCTTT
len: 15; d_gene: NA; abundance: NA; j_gene: TRBJ1-4; v_gene: TRBV4-3; CDR3aa: CASSQRPRVGEKLFF; CDR3nt: TGCGCCAGCAGCCAAAGACCCAGGGTCGGAGAAAAACTGTTTTTT
len: 13; d_gene: NA; abundance: NA; j_gene: TRBJ2-5; v_gene: TRBV5-6; CDR3aa: CASSLFYQETQYF; CDR3nt: TGTGCCAGCAGCTTGTTCTACCAAGAGACCCAGTACTTC
len: 14; d_gene: TRBD2; abundance: NA; j_gene: TRBJ2-7; v_gene: TRBV7-9; CDR3aa: CASSLGGSTYEQYF; CDR3nt: TGTGCCAGCAGCTTAGGCGGGAGCACCTACGAGCAGTACTTC
len: 11; d_gene: NA; abundance: once; j_gene: TRBJ1-1; v_gene: TRBV7-9; CDR3aa: CASSSQTEAFF; CDR3nt: TGTGCCAGCAGTAGTCAAACTGAAGCTTTCTTT
len: 10; d_gene: NA; abundance: NA; j_gene: TRBJ2-7; v_gene: TRBV20-1; CDR3aa: CSARQDEQYF; CDR3nt: TGCAGTGCCAGGCAAGACGAGCAGTACTTC
len: 15; d_gene: NA; abundance: NA; j_gene: TRBJ2-3; v_gene: TRBV2; CDR3aa: CASKVGPREHRGQYF; CDR3nt: TGTGCCAGCAAGGTTGGTCCCAGGGAACACAGAGGGCAGTATTTT
len: 13; d_gene: NA; abundance: few; j_gene: TRBJ1-1; v_gene: TRBV30; CDR3aa: CAWRHSGGTEAFF; CDR3nt: TGTGCCTGGAGACACTCGGGGGGGACTGAAGCTTTCTTT
len: 14; d_gene: TRBD2; abundance: NA; j_gene: TRBJ2-5; v_gene: TRBV6-5; CDR3aa: CASNQAGVGETQYF; CDR3nt: TGTGCCAGCAACCAAGCGGGAGTTGGGGAGACCCAGTACTTC
len: 17; d_gene: NA; abundance: NA; j_gene: TRBJ1-5; v_gene: TRBV28; CDR3aa: CASIPGGGRGGNQPQHF; CDR3nt: TGTGCCAGCATTCCCGGAGGAGGGAGAGGCGGCAATCAGCCCCAGCATTTT
len: 16; d_gene: NA; abundance: NA; j_gene: TRBJ2-2; v_gene: TRBV11-2; CDR3aa: CASSLAPVPGTGELFF; CDR3nt: TGTGCCAGCAGCTTAGCCCCGGTCCCGGGCACCGGGGAGCTGTTTTTT
len: 13; d_gene: NA; abundance: NA; j_gene: TRBJ1-1; v_gene: TRBV27; CDR3aa: CASRRQGNTEAFF; CDR3nt: TGTGCCAGCAGACGTCAGGGGAACACTGAAGCTTTCTTT
len: 16; d_gene: TRBD2; abundance: NA; j_gene: TRBJ2-3; v_gene: TRBV7-3; CDR3aa: CASSPGLATSTDTQYF; CDR3nt: TGTGCCAGCAGCCCGGGACTAGCCACTAGCACAGATACGCAGTATTTT
len: 16; d_gene: NA; abundance: NA; j_gene: TRBJ1-1; v_gene: TRBV5-5; CDR3aa: CASSLWAGAPNTEAFF; CDR3nt: TGTGCCAGCAGCTTGTGGGCGGGGGCTCCCAACACTGAAGCTTTCTTT
len: 14; d_gene: NA; abundance: NA; j_gene: TRBJ2-7; v_gene: TRBV11-2; CDR3aa: CASSLDPQTYEQYF; CDR3nt: TGTGCCAGCAGCTTAGATCCGCAGACCTACGAGCAGTACTTC
len: 13; d_gene: NA; abundance: NA; j_gene: TRBJ1-3; v_gene: TRBV30; CDR3aa: CAWRDITGNTIYF; CDR3nt: TGTGCCTGGAGGGACATAACTGGAAACACCATATATTTT
len: 17; d_gene: NA; abundance: few; j_gene: TRBJ1-1; v_gene: TRBV15; CDR3aa: CATSTRPTGLMNTEAFF; CDR3nt: TGTGCCACCAGCACAAGACCGACGGGGTTGATGAACACTGAAGCTTTCTTT
len: 17; d_gene: NA; abundance: NA; j_gene: TRBJ1-2; v_gene: TRBV19; CDR3aa: CASISALGHREDYGYTF; CDR3nt: TGTGCCAGTATATCGGCTTTGGGGCACAGGGAAGACTATGGCTACACCTTC
len: 14; d_gene: TRBD1; abundance: NA; j_gene: TRBJ2-7; v_gene: TRBV3-1/TRBV3-2; CDR3aa: CASSQVTGVTEQYF; CDR3nt: TGTGCCAGCAGCCAAGTAACAGGGGTAACCGAGCAGTACTTC
len: 14; d_gene: TRBD1; abundance: NA; j_gene: TRBJ1-4; v_gene: TRBV19; CDR3aa: CASNPGQGIEKLFF; CDR3nt: TGTGCCAGTAATCCGGGACAGGGAATTGAAAAACTGTTTTTT
len: 13; d_gene: NA; abundance: NA; j_gene: TRBJ2-7; v_gene: TRBV4-1; CDR3aa: CASSPLPPGEQYF; CDR3nt: TGCGCCAGCAGCCCCCTCCCCCCGGGAGAGCAGTACTTC
len: 15; d_gene: NA; abundance: NA; j_gene: TRBJ1-1; v_gene: TRBV15; CDR3aa: CATSRGRVRSTEAFF; CDR3nt: TGTGCCACCAGCAGAGGGAGAGTGAGGAGCACTGAAGCTTTCTTT
len: 15; d_gene: NA; abundance: NA; j_gene: TRBJ2-5; v_gene: TRBV7-9; CDR3aa: CASSLREGAAETQYF; CDR3nt: TGTGCCAGCAGCTTACGGGAGGGGGCTGCAGAGACCCAGTACTTC
len: 14; d_gene: TRBD2; abundance: NA; j_gene: TRBJ2-4; v_gene: TRBV9; CDR3aa: CASSREEGENIQYF; CDR3nt: TGTGCCAGCAGTCGGGAGGAAGGGGAAAACATTCAGTACTTC
len: 14; d_gene: NA; abundance: NA; j_gene: TRBJ2-3; v_gene: TRBV28; CDR3aa: CASSLGQSTDTQYF; CDR3nt: TGTGCCAGCAGTTTGGGGCAGAGCACAGATACGCAGTATTTT
len: 15; d_gene: NA; abundance: NA; j_gene: TRBJ2-7; v_gene: TRBV15; CDR3aa: CATSRDPGTLYEQYF; CDR3nt: TGTGCCACCAGCAGAGATCCCGGGACATTATACGAGCAGTACTTC
len: 14; d_gene: TRBD2; abundance: NA; j_gene: TRBJ2-7; v_gene: TRBV27; CDR3aa: CASSISGRAYEQYF; CDR3nt: TGTGCCAGCAGTATAAGCGGGAGGGCCTACGAGCAGTACTTC
len: 15; d_gene: TRBD2; abundance: NA; j_gene: TRBJ2-1; v_gene: TRBV2; CDR3aa: CASTQGTSGNREQFF; CDR3nt: TGTGCCAGCACCCAAGGGACTAGCGGGAACCGTGAGCAGTTCTTC
len: 13; d_gene: NA; abundance: NA; j_gene: TRBJ1-1; v_gene: TRBV7-2; CDR3aa: CASSFDRATEAFF; CDR3nt: TGTGCCAGCAGCTTCGACAGAGCCACTGAAGCTTTCTTT
len: 14; d_gene: NA; abundance: NA; j_gene: TRBJ2-7; v_gene: TRBV6-5; CDR3aa: CASSPDWGYYEQYF; CDR3nt: TGTGCCAGCAGCCCAGACTGGGGCTACTACGAGCAGTACTTC